This TCR beta chain was observed in a study of blood T cell repertoires in COVID-19. Participant age was 18 to 89 years, and participants resided in approximately 25 US areas. Recovered status applied to Cohort 3 donors who had two consecutive negative PCRs. It also applied to those with clearance or with symptom resolution. This CDR3 is built from 16 residues. TCRdb's copy holds only in-frame clones and misses some; the assay was immunoSEQ multiplex PCR. The data show 150,000 or so clones, around four fifths seen once. The origin of this receptor is a woman between 50 and 59 years old who had recovered from COVID-19. The J gene is TRBJ1-2, the V gene TRBV21-1; the DNA was not used to check the table's D call, TRBD1. TRBV21-1 is a pseudogene locus. The sample taken for sequencing was PBMCs or T cells enriched from blood (not recorded which). CDR3 bases: TGTGCCAGCAGCAAAAGTTTGGGTGACAGGTCTCACGGCTACACCTTC. Protein: CASSKSLGDRSHGYTF.